This entry features one T cell receptor beta chain sequence. What it recognizes is unknown. This entry is derived from a study of T cells in Graves' hyperthyroidism and ophthalmopathy. Researchers took RNA transcripts and amplified the TCR beta CDR3 regions from them. The TCR CDR3 was amplified in a first-round RT-PCR using the HTBI primer set. One entry per CDR3 protein results from TCRdb running MiXCR on the multiplex PCR reads. The sample lists under 400,000 distinct CDR3 sequences, about 15% occurring once. Trimming shortened V by 9 bases and J by 3 bases, and 24 bases separated the two germline ends. CDR3 length: 16 residues. Germline lookup yields CDR1 MNHNS and CDR2 SASEGT. Findings and caveats of the study: Appearing also in blood were most of the thyroid clonotypes expanded above 0.001.

The sequencing sample was made of blood. This TCR derives from a woman aged 55-70 years with Graves' ophthalmopathy. The V call is TRBV6-1, the J call TRBJ2-7; D is unclear. The CDR3 nucleotides read TGTGCCAGTTTGCCCCCAGGTCGGGTAGTGGTCTACGAGCAGTACTTC. Translation: CASLPPGRVVVYEQYF.